Listed here is a single TCR beta chain. This record belongs to a study of blood T cell repertoires in COVID-19. Overall study context: Samples came from the United States, Italy and Spain, spanning acute and convalescent COVID-19.

Sequenced by immunoSEQ multiplex PCR; TCRdb stores in-frame clones only, minus some. The top ten hold around a tenth of the sample, which has more than 60,000 clones, approximately 90% seen once. Cohort assignment relied on participant-reported clinical history. The V segment lost 3 bases and the J segment 5 bases; nucleotides outside the gene matches: 9. Germline lookup yields CDR1 KGHSH and CDR2 LQKENI. The CDR3 is 15 amino acids. Sequencing was done on a sample of PBMCs or T cells enriched from blood (not recorded which). The rearrangement links TRBV18 to TRBJ2-5; 7 bases agree with TRBD1. The TCR was taken from a woman between 35 and 50 years old who had recovered from COVID-19. Here the CDR3 DNA reads TGTGCCAGCTCACCGTCCCGGGACAGTTATGAGACCCAGTACTTC. It codes for CASSPSRDSYETQYF.